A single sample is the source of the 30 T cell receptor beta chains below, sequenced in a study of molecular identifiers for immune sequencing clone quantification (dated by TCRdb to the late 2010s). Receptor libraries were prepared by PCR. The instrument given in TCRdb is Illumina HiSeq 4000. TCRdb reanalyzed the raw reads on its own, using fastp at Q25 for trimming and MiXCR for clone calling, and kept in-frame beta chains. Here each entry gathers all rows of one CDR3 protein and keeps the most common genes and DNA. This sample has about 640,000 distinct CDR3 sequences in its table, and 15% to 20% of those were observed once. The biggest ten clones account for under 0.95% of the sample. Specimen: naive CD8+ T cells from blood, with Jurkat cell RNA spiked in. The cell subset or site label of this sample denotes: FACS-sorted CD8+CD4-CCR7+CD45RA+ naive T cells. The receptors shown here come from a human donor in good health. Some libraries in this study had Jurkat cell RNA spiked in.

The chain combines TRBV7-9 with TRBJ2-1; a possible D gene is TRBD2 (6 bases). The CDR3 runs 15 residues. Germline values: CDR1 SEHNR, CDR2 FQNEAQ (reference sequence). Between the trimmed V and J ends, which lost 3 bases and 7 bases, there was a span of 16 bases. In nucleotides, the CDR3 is TGTGCCAGCAGCTTTTTAGAGGCAGGGAGGAATGAGCAGTTCTTC. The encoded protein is CASSFLEAGRNEQFF.

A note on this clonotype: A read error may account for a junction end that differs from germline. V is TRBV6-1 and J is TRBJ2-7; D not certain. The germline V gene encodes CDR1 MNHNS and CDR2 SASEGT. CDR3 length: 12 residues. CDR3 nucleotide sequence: TGTGCCAGCAGAGGGCCATCCTACGGGCAGTACTTC. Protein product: CASRGPSYGQYF.

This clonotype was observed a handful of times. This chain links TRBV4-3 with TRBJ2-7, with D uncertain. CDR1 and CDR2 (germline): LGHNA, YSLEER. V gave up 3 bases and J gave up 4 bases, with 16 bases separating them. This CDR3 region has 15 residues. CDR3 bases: TGCGCCAGCAGCCAGGAAAGAGCCCCAACGTACGAGCAGTACTTC. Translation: CASSQERAPTYEQYF.

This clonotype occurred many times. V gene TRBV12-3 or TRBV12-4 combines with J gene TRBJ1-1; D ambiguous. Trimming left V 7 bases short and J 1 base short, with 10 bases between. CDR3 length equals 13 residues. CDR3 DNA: TGTGCCAGCAAGCCTTCCCAGAACACTGAAGCTTTCTTT. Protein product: CASKPSQNTEAFF.

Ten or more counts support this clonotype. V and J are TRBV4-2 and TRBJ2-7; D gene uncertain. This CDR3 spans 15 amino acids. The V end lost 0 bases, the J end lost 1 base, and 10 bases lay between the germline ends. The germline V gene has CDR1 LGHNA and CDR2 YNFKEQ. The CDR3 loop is CASSQEFRLSYEQYF. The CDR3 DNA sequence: TGTGCCAGCAGCCAAGAATTTAGGCTGTCCTACGAGCAGTACTTC.

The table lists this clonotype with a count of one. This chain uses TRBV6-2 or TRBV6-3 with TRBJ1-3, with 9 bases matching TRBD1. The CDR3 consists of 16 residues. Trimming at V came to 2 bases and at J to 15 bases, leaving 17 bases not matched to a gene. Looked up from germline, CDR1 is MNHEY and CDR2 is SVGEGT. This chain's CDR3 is CASSYRPGQGPNMEYF. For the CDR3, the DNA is TGTGCCAGCAGTTACCGACCGGGACAGGGTCCTAATATGGAATATTTT.

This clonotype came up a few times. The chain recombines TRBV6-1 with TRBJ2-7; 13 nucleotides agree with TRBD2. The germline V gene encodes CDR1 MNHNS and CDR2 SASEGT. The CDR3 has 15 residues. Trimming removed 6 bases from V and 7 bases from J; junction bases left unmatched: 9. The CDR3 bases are TGTGCCAGCAGACCCGGGACTAGCGGGATGGGGGAGCAGTACTTC. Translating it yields CASRPGTSGMGEQYF.

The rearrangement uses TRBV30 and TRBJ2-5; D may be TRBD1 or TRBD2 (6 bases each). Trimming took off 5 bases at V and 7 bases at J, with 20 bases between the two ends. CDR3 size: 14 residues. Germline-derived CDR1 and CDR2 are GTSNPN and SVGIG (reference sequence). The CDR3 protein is CAWSSGARGGTQYF. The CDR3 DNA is TGTGCCTGGTCGTCGGGGGCCCGGGGTGGGACCCAGTACTTC.

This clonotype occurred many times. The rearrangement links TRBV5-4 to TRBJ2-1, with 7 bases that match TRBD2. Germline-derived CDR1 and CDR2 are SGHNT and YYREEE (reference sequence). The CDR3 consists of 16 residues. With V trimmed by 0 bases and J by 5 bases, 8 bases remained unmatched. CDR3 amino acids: CASSLGLAELDNEQFF. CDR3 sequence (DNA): TGTGCCAGCAGCTTGGGACTAGCAGAATTAGACAATGAGCAGTTCTTC.

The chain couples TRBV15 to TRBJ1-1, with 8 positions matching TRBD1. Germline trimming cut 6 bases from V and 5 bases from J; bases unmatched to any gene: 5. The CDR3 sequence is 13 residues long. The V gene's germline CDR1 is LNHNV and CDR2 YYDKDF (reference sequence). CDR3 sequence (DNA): TGTGCCACCAGAGGACAGGGTCGTACTGAAGCTTTCTTT. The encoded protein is CATRGQGRTEAFF.

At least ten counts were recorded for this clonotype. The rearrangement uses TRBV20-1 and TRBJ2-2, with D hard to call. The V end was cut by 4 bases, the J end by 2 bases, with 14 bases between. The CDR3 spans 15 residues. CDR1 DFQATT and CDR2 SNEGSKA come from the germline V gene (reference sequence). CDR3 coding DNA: TGCAGTGCTAATGCCGGAGACACAAACACCGGGGAGCTGTTTTTT. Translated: CSANAGDTNTGELFF.

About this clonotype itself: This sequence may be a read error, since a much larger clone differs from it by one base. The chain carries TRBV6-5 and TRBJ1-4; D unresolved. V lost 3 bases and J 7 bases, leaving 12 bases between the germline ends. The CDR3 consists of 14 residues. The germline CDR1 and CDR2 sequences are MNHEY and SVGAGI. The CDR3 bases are TGTGCCAGCAGTTATCTGGTTACGGGTGAAAAACTGTTTTTT. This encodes CASSYLVTGEKLFF.

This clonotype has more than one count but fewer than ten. CDR3 loop: CASSQAQSRENTIYF. CDR3 nucleotide sequence: TGCGCCAGCAGCCAGGCCCAAAGTCGGGAGAACACCATATATTTT. The chain joins TRBV4-3 to TRBJ1-3; D is undetermined. The CDR3 runs to 15 residues. Germline assignment: CDR1 LGHNA and CDR2 YSLEER. V lost 3 bases and J lost 7, with 16 bases in between.

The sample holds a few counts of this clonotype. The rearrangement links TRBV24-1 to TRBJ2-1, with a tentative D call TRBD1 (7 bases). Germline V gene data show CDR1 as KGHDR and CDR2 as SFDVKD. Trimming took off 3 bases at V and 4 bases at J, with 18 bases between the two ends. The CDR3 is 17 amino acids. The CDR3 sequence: CATSDATEGAWYNEQFF. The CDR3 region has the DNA TGTGCCACCAGTGATGCAACGGAGGGGGCTTGGTACAATGAGCAGTTCTTC.

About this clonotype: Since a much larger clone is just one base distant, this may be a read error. The CDR3 region has the DNA TGCAGTGCTAGAGATTTGCGGGAAAACTCCTACGGGCAGTACTTC. Translation gives CSARDLRENSYGQYF. The gene calls are TRBV20-1 and TRBJ2-7; possible D gene TRBD2, 6 bases. This CDR3 has 15 residues. CDR1 is DFQATT and CDR2 is SNEGSKA in the germline V gene (reference sequence).

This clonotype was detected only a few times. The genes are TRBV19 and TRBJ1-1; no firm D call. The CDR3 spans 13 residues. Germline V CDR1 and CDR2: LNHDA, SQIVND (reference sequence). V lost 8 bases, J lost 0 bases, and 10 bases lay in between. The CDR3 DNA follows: TGTGCCAGTGGGCAGTTTTTGAACACTGAAGCTTTCTTT. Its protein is CASGQFLNTEAFF.

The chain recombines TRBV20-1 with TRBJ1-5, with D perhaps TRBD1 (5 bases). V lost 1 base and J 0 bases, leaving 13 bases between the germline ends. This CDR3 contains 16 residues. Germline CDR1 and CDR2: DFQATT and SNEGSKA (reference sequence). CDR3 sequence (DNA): TGCAGTGCTAGAGTAGACAGCACATATAGCAATCAGCCCCAGCATTTT. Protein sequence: CSARVDSTYSNQPQHF.

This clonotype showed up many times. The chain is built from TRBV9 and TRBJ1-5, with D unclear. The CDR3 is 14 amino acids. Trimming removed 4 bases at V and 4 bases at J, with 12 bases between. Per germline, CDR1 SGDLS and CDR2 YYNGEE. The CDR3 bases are TGTGCCAGCAGCCCCCGGACCCCGAATCAGCCCCAGCATTTT. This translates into CASSPRTPNQPQHF.

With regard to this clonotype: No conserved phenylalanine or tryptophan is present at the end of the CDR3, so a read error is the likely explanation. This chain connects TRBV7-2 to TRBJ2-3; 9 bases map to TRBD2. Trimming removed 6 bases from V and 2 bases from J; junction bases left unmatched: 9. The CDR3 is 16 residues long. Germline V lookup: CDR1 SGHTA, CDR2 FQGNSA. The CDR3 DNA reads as TGTGCCAGCAGTCTGGGACTAGCCTTTGTCACAGATACGCAGTATCTT. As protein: CASSLGLAFVTDTQYL.

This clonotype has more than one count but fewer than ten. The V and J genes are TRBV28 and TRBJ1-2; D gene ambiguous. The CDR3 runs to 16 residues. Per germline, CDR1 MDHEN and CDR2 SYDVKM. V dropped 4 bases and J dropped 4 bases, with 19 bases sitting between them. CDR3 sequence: CASSSRMTSRPYGYTF. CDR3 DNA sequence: TGTGCCAGCAGTTCCCGAATGACTTCACGCCCCTATGGCTACACCTTC.

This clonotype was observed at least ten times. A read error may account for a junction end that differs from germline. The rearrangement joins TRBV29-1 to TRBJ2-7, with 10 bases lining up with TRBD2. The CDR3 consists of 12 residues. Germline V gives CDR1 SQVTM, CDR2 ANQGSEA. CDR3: CSVELGSGRTGF. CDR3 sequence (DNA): TGCAGCGTTGAACTTGGTAGCGGGAGGACAGGCTTC.

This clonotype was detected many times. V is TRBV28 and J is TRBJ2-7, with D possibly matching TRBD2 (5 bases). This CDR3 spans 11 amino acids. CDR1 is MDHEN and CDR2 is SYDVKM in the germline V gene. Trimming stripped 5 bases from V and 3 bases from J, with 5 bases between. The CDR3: CASSRDYEQYF. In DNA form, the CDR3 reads TGTGCCAGCAGTCGGGACTACGAGCAGTACTTC.

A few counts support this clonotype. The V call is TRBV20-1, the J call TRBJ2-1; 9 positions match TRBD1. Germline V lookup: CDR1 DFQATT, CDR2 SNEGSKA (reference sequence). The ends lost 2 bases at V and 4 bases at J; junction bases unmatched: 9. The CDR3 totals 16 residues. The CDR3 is CSARPVQGASYNEQFF. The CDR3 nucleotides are TGCAGTGCTAGACCTGTACAGGGGGCGTCATACAATGAGCAGTTCTTC.

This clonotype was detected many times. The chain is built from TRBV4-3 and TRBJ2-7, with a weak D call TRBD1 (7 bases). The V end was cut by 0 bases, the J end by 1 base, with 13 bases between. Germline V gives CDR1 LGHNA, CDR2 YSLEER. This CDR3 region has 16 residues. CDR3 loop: CASSQDWAGGSYEQYF. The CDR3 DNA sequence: TGCGCCAGCAGCCAAGATTGGGCAGGGGGGTCCTACGAGCAGTACTTC.

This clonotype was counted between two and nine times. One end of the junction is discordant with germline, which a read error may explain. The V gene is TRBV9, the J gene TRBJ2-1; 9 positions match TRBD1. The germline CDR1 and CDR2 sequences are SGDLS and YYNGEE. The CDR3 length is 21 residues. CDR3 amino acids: CASSVSPVSKLTGGSYSEQFF. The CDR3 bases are TGTGCCAGCAGCGTTTCCCCAGTCTCAAAACTGACAGGGGGATCCTACAGTGAGCAGTTCTTC.

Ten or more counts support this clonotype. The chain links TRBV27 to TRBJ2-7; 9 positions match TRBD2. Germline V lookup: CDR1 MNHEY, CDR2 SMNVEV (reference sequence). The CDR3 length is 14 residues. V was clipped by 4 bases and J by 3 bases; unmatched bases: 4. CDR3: CASSYTSGHYEQYF. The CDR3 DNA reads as TGTGCCAGCAGTTACACTAGCGGGCACTACGAGCAGTACTTC.

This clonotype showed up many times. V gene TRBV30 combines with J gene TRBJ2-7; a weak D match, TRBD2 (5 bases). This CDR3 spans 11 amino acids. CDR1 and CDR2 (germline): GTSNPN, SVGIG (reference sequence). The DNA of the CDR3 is TGTGCATACCACCGGGGCTACGAGCAGTACTTC. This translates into CAYHRGYEQYF.

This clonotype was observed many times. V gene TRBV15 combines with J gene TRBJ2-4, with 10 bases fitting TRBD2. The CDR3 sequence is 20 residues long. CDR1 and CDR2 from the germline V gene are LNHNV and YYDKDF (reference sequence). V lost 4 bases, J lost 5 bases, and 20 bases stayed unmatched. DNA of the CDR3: TGTGCCACCAGCACAAACCTCCAGAGTCGGACTAGCGGCCTAGAAAACATTCAGTACTTC. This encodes CATSTNLQSRTSGLENIQYF.

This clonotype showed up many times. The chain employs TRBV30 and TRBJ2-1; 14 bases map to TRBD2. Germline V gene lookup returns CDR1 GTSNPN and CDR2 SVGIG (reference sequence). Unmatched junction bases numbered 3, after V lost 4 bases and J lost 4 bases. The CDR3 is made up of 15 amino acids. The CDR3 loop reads CAWTRTSGRYNEQFF. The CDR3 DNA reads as TGTGCCTGGACCCGGACTAGCGGGAGGTACAATGAGCAGTTCTTC.

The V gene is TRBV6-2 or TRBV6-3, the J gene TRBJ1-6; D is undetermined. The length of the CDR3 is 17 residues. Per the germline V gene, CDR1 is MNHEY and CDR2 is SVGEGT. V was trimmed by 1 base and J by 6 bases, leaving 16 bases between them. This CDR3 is CASSYYADTDCNSPLHF. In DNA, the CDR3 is TGTGCCAGCAGTTACTATGCGGATACTGACTGTAATTCACCCCTCCACTTT.